The present entry profiles one TCR beta chain with its context. It lacks a known antigen. Nothing much larger sits one base from this clone, and base qualities are not available. The donors were roughly 39 Caucasian individuals from Russia, aged about 6 to 100 years, who were systemically healthy. About 9.6 milliliters of peripheral blood were collected from each donor into EDTA-treated Vacutainer tubes. Ficoll-Paque density-gradient centrifugation was used to isolate PBMCs, with at least 7 million obtained per sample. Total RNA, at least 6 micrograms per sample, was extracted from PBMCs with Trizol reagent. For every donor, flow cytometry on a PBMC aliquot measured the percentage of naive CD45RAhigh/CD27high T cells. CDR1 and CDR2 (SQVTM, ANQGSEA) derive from the germline V gene. Taken from cysteine to phenylalanine, the CDR3 has 15 residues. Solely the CDR3 DNA is kept, with 45 bases framed from the first base.

The source of the sample is a study of blood T cells in healthy people across ages (dated by TCRdb to 2013 to 2016). General notes on the study: In model experiments, template switching captured about one uniquely barcoded TCR beta cDNA molecule for every two T cells. Using deep sequencing normalized with unique cDNA molecular identifiers, the study measured how TCR beta repertoire diversity changes with age. Donors were grouped into four age groups: young (average approximately 15 years), middle-aged (39), aged (approximately 67) and long-lived (less than 85). Two additional independent replicas of 1 million unique cDNA reads from the same blood draw were analyzed for two donors (one aged 18 to 29 and one aged 80 or older). Study-level results and caveats: As age increased, observed TCR beta diversity per million T cells dropped in a roughly linear way, and a significant reduction was already evident by age about 40. Because profiling used bulk unsorted PBMCs, naive and antigen-experienced compartments could not be compared conclusively. Estimates of total diversity based on one million sequenced T cells were considered lower bounds and underestimates. Compared with the aged group, the long-lived group had more naive CD4+ T cells, fewer expanded clones and increased TCR diversity, suggesting age selection. Because donor CMV infection status was unknown, age-related changes in expanded clonotypes were potentially confounded. Observed TCR beta diversity correlated strongly with the percentage of naive T cells measured by flow cytometry.

Library preparation employed 5' RACE. Reads for this sample came from an Illumina HiSeq 2500. The second PCR ran for about 7 to 11 cycles and used a J-beta primer mix along with a sample-barcoded 5' primer. A template-switch 5' adaptor carrying 12 random nucleotides introduced a unique molecular identifier onto each TCR beta cDNA molecule. At least 2.5 million CDR3-containing paired-end reads were obtained from each sample. First-strand cDNA was synthesized from all RNA with the Mint cDNA synthesis kit, primed by a TRBC-specific oligonucleotide. Following uracil-DNA glycosylase treatment, all cDNA underwent a first 18-cycle PCR with the universal primers M1SS and BC2_uni_R. The original methods were these. Each sample was normalized by randomly selecting 1 million high-quality reads, each carrying a distinct molecular identifier. Reads with shared molecular identifiers were discarded instead of being binned into consensus sequences. MiTCR, run with a Q25 quality threshold and the strictest error-elimination algorithm, handled CDR3 identification, clonotype clustering and error correction. A nonparametric unseen species model using Euler transformation provided a lower-bound estimate of total TCR beta diversity. TCRdb reanalyzed the raw reads on its own, using fastp at Q25 for trimming and MiXCR for clone calling, and kept in-frame beta chains. Each record represents a unique CDR3 protein, reported with the most common genes and DNA among its rows. TCRdb, not the authors, supplied the V and J calls. This sample comprises around 800,000 distinct CDR3 sequences, about a quarter of them detected only once. About 2.9% of the sample is held by the ten biggest clonotypes.

A further study also used this sample, focusing on T cells of mothers and their children. The second study reports: Nine systemically healthy Caucasian individuals served as donors, namely three mothers together with their six children. cDNA synthesis consumed the entire amount of extracted RNA, loaded at approximately 1.6 ug RNA in each 15 ul reaction. In the second PCR, the M1S primer added sample barcodes and 2-4 random nucleotides. Each mother yielded over 9 million TCR beta CDR3 reads and each child 2.5 million to 3 million reads. Thymic selection shapes the output of TCR recombination in a similar way in related and unrelated pairs, and inherited differences have a minor effect. Normalized repertoire overlap in related mother-child pairs was always slightly higher than in unrelated mother-child pairs, but the difference was never significant. Persistent microchimeric T cell clones were not detected, at a sensitivity of roughly 100 clones per million clonotypes. In the study, deep NGS was used to compare the TCR beta repertoires of mothers and children, and features distinguishing related mother-child pairs from unrelated individuals were sought. Mothers averaged roughly 36 +/- 4 years of age and children averaged around 10 +/- 4 years. After adapter ligation was performed with NEBNext reagents, the libraries were sequenced on an Illumina HiSeq 2000 with 100+100 nt paired-end reads. To prevent cross-contamination, the mother and child libraries were prepared one month apart and sequenced in separate runs. Each donor had between roughly 450,000 and 2,100,000 distinct TCR beta clonotypes identified. Naive TCR beta clonotypes were estimated from low-frequency clonotypes matched to each donor's FACS-determined naive share, without sorting.

The source material was blood. This receptor was taken from a boy younger than 18 in good health. Recombination joined TRBV29-1 with TRBJ2-5, and possibly TRBD2, on 7 matching bases. The tail of the sequence fits TRBJ2-1 better, so the J call may be wrong. The DNA reads as follows: TGCAGCGTTGAAACTGGGGGCGGGGGAAATAATGAGCAGTTCTTC. This yields the protein CSVETGGGGNNEQFF.